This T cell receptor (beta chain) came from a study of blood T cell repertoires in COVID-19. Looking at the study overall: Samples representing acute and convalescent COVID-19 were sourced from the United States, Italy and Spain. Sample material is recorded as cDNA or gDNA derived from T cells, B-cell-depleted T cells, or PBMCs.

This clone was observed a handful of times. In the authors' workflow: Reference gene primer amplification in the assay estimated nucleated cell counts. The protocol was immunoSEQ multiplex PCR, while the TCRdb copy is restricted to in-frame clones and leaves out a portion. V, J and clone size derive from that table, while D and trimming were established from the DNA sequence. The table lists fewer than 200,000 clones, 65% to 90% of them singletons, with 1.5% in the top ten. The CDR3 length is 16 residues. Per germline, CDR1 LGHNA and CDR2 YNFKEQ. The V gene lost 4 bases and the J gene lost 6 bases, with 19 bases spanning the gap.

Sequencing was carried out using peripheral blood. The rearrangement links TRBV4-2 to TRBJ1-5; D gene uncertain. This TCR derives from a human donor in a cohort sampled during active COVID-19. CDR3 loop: CASSRDREGSGQPQHF. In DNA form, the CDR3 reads TGTGCCAGCAGCCGAGACCGGGAGGGTTCAGGTCAGCCCCAGCATTTT.